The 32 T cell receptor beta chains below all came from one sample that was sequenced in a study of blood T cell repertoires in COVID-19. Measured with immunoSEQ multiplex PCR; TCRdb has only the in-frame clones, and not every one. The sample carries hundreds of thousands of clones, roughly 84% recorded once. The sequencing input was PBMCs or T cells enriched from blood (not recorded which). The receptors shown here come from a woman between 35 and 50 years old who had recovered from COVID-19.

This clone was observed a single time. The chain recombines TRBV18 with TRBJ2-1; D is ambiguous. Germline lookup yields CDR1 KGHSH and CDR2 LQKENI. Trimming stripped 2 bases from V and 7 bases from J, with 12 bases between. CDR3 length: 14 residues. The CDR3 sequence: CASSPLVSRNEQFF. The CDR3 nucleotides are TGTGCCAGCTCACCATTGGTTTCGCGGAATGAGCAGTTCTTC.

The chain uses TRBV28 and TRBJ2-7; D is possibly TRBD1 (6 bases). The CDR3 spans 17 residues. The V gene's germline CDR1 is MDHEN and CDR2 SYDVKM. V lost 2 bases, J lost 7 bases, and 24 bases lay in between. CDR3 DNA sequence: TGTGCCAGCAGTTTAAAACGGGGTGAGGGGGTCGCCCCGGAGCAGTACTTC. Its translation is CASSLKRGEGVAPEQYF.

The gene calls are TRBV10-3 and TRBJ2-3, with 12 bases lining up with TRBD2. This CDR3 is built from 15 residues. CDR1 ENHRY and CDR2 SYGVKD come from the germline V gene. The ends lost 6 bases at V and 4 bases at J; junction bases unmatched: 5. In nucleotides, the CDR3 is TGTGCCATCAGCGAAACTAGCGGGAGGTCAGATACGCAGTATTTT. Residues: CAISETSGRSDTQYF.

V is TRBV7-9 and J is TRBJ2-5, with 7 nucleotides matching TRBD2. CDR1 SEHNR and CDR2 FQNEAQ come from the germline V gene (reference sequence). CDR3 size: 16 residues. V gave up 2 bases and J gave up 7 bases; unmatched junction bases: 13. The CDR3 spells CASSLREALNGWTQYF. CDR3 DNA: TGTGCCAGCAGCTTACGGGAGGCCTTAAACGGGTGGACCCAGTACTTC.

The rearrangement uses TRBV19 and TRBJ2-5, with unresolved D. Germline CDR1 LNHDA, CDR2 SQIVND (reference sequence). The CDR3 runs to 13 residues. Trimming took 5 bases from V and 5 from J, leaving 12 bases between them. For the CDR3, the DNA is TGTGCCAGTAGTTTCTCCGGTCGGGAGACCCAGTACTTC. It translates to CASSFSGRETQYF.

As DNA, the CDR3 is TGCGCCAGCAGCTTGGCCGTAGGGGAAGGAGAGACCCAGTACTTC. Amino acids: CASSLAVGEGETQYF. This chain links TRBV5-1 with TRBJ2-5; D is perhaps TRBD1 (5 bases). Trimming pared 0 bases from V and 4 bases from J, leaving 13 bases between. Germline CDR1 and CDR2: SGHRS and YFSETQ. This CDR3 is 15 amino acids long.

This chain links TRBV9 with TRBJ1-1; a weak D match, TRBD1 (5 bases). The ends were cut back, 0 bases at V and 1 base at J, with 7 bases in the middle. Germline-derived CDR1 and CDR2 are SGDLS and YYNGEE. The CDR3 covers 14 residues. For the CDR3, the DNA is TGTGCCAGCAGCGTAGTGGGGCGGAACACTGAAGCTTTCTTT. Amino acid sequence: CASSVVGRNTEAFF.

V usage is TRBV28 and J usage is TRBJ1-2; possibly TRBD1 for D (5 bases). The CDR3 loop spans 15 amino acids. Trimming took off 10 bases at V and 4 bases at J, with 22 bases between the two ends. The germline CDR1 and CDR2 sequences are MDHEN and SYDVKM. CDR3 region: CATQPWGGLGYGYTF. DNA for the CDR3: TGTGCCACCCAACCATGGGGGGGTTTGGGCTATGGCTACACCTTC.

As DNA, the CDR3 is TGTGCCAGCAGTTTTTTAACCGGGAGCGTGTTTTTT. This translates into CASSFLTGSVFF. V usage is TRBV12-3 or TRBV12-4 and J usage is TRBJ2-2; a weak D match, TRBD2 (6 bases). V lost 3 bases and J lost 15, with 14 bases in between. The CDR3 sequence is 12 residues long.

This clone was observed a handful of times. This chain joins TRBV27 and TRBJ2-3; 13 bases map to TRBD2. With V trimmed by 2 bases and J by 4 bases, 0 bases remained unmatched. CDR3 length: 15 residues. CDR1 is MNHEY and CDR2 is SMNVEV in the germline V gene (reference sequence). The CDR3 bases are TGTGCCAGCAGTTTAGGGACTAGCGGGGCAGATACGCAGTATTTT. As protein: CASSLGTSGADTQYF.

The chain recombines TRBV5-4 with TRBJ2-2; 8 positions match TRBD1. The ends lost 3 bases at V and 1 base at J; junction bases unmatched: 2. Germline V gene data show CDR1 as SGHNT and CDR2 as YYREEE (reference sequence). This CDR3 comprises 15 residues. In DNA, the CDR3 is TGTGCCAGCAGCTGGACAGGGAAGAACACCGGGGAGCTGTTTTTT. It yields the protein CASSWTGKNTGELFF. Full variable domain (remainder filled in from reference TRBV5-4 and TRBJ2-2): ETGVTQSPTHLIKTRGQQVTLRCSSQSGHNTVSWYQQALGQGPQFIFQYYREEENGRGNFPPRFSGLQFPNYSSELNVNALELDDSALYLCASSWTGKNTGELFFGEGSRLTVL.

CDR3 nucleotide sequence: TGTGCCAGCAGCCCCATTTTGGTAGTCGGAAACACCATATATTTT. The encoded protein is CASSPILVVGNTIYF. This chain connects TRBV28 to TRBJ1-3; D is unclear. Germline loops: CDR1 MDHEN, CDR2 SYDVKM. This CDR3 is built from 15 residues. The ends were cut back, 6 bases at V and 4 bases at J, with 16 bases in the middle.

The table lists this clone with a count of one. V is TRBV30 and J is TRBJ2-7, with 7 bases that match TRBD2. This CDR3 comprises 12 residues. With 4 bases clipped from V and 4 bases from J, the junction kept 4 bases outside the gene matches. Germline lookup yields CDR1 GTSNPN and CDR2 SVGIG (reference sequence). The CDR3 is CAWMGGRYEQYF. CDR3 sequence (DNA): TGTGCCTGGATGGGAGGGCGTTACGAGCAGTACTTC.

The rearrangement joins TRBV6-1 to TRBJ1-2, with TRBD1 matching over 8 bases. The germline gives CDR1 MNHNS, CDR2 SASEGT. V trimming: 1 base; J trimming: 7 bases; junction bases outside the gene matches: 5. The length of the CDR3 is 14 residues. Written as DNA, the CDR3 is TGTGCCAGCAGTGAAGTGGACAGGGTGAGTGGCTACACCTTC. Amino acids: CASSEVDRVSGYTF.

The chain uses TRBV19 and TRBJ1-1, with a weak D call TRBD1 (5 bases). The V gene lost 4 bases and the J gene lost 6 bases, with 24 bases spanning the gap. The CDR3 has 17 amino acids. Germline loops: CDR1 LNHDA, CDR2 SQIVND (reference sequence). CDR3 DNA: TGTGCCAGTAGTACAACCTTTGGGCGGGGGTTTGTCTCTGAAGCTTTCTTT. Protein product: CASSTTFGRGFVSEAFF.

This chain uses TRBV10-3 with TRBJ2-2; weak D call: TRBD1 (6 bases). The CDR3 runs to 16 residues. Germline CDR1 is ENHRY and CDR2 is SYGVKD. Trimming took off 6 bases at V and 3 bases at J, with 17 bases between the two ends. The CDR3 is CAIRSFGQPDTGELFF. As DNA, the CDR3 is TGTGCCATCAGGAGCTTCGGACAGCCCGACACCGGGGAGCTGTTTTTT.

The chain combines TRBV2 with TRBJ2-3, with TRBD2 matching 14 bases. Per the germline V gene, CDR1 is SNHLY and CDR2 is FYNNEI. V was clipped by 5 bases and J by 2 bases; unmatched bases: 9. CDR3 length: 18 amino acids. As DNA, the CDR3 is TGTGCCAGCAGTCCACCGGGACTAGCGGGAGTAAACACAGATACGCAGTATTTT. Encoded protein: CASSPPGLAGVNTDTQYF.

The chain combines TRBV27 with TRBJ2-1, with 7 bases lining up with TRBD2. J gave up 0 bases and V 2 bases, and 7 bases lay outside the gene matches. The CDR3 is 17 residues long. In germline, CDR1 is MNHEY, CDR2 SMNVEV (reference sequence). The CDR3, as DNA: TGTGCCAGCAGTTTACGGTCGCGGGAGTTCTCCTACAATGAGCAGTTCTTC. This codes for CASSLRSREFSYNEQFF.

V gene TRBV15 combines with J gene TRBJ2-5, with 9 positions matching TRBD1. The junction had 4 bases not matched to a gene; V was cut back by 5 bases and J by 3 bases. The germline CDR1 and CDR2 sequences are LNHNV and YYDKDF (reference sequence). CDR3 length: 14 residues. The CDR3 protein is CATSPWTGEETQYF. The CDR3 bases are TGTGCCACCAGCCCGTGGACAGGGGAAGAGACCCAGTACTTC. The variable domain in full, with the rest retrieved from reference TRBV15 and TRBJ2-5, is DAMVIQNPRYQVTQFGKPVTLSCSQTLNHNVMYWYQQKSSQAPKLLFHYYDKDFNNEADTPDNFQSRRPNTSFCFLDIRSPGLGDTAMYLCATSPWTGEETQYFGPGTRLLVL.

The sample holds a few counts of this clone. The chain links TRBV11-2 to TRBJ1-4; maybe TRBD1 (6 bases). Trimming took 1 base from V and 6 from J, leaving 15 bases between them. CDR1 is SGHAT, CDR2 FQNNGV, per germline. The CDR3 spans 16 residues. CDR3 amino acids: CASSLGSTGLDEKLFF. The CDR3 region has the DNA TGTGCCAGCAGCTTAGGTTCAACAGGGCTTGATGAAAAACTGTTTTTT. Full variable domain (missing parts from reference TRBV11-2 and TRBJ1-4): EAGVAQSPRYKIIEKRQSVAFWCNPISGHATLYWYQQILGQGPKLLIQFQNNGVVDDSQLPKDRFSAERLKGVDSTLKIQPAKLEDSAVYLCASSLGSTGLDEKLFFGSGTQLSVL.

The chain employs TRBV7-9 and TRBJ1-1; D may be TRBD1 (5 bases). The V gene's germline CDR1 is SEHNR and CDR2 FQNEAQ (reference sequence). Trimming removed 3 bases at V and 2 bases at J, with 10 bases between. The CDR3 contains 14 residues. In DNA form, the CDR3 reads TGTGCCAGCAGCTTCCAGGGTGGTAACACTGAAGCTTTCTTT. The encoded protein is CASSFQGGNTEAFF. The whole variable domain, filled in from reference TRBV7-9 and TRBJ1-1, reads DTGVSQNPRHKITKRGQNVTFRCDPISEHNRLYWYRQTLGQGPEFLTYFQNEAQLEKSRLLSDRFSAERPKGSFSTLEIQRTEQGDSAMYLCASSFQGGNTEAFFGQGTRLTVV.

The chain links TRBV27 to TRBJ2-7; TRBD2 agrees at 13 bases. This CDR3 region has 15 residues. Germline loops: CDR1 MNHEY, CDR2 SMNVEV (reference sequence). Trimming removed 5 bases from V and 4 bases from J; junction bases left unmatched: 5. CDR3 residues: CASSIGTSGMYEQYF. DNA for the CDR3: TGTGCCAGCAGTATCGGGACTAGCGGGATGTACGAGCAGTACTTC.

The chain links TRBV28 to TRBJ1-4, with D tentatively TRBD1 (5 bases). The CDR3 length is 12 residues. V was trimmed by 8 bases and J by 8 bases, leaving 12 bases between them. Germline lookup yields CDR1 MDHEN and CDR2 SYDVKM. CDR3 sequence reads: CASREGREKLFF. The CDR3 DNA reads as TGTGCCAGCCGGGAGGGGCGCGAAAAACTGTTTTTT.

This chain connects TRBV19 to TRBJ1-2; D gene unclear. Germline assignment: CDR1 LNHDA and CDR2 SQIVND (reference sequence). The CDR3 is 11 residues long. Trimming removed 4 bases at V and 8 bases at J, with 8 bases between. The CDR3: CASSSQRGYTF. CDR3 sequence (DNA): TGTGCCAGTAGTAGTCAGCGCGGCTACACCTTC.

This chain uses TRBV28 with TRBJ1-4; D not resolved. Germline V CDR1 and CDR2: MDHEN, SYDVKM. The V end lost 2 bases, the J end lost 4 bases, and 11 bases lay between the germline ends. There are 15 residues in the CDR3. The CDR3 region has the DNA TGTGCCAGCAGTTTACACCGGGTCTTTAATGAAAAACTGTTTTTT. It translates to CASSLHRVFNEKLFF.

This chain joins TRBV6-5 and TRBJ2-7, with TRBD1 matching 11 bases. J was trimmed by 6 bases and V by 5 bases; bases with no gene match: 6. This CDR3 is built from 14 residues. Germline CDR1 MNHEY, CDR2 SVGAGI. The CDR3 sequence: CASSTGQGAGEQYV. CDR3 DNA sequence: TGTGCCAGCAGTACCGGACAGGGGGCCGGCGAGCAGTACGTC.

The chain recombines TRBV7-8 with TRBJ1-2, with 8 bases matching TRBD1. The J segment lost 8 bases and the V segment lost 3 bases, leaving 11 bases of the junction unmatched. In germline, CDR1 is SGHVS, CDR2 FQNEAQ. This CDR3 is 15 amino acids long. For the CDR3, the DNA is TGTGCCAGCAGCTTTTCGACAGGGGCCTCAGAGGGCTACACCTTC. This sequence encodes CASSFSTGASEGYTF.

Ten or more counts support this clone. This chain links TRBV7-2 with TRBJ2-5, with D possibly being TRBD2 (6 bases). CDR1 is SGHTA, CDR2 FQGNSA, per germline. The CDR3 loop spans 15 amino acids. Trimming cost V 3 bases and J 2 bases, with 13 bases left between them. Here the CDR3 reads CASSFNGGTQETQYF. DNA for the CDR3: TGTGCCAGCAGCTTTAACGGGGGAACACAAGAGACCCAGTACTTC.

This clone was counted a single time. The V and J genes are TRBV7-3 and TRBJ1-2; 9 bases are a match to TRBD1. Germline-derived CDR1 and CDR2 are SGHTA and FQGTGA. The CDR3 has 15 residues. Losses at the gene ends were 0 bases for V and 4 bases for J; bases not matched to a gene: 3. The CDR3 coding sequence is TGTGCCAGCAGCTTAACGGGACAGGGCCTCTATGGCTACACCTTC. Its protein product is CASSLTGQGLYGYTF.

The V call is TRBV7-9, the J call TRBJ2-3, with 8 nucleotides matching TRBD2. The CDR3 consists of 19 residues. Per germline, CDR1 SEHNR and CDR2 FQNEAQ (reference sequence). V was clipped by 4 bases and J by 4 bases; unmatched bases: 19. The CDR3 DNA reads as TGTGCCAGCAGCTCCTCTCCCAGCGGGAGAAGGTTTCAAGCAGATACGCAGTATTTT. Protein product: CASSSSPSGRRFQADTQYF.

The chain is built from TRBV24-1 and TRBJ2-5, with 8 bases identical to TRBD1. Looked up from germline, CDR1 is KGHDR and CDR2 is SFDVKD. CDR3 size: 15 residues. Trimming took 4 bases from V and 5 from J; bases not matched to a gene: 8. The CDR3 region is CATSDPGQGGETQYF. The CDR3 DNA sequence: TGTGCCACCAGTGACCCAGGACAGGGCGGGGAGACCCAGTACTTC.

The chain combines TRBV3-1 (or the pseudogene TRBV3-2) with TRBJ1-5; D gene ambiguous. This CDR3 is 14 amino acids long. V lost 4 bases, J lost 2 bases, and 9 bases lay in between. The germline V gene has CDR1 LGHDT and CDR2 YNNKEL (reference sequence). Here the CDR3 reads CASSPSHGNQPQHF. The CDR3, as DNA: TGTGCCAGCAGCCCAAGCCATGGCAATCAGCCCCAGCATTTT.